This T cell receptor (beta chain) was found in a study of somatic mutations in cytotoxic T cells in rheumatoid arthritis (dated by TCRdb to 2017 to 2019). Context from the whole study: A FACSAria II or Sony SH800 was used to flow-sort some V beta antibody-stained T-cell populations at nearly 100% purity, and TCRB sequencing was also done on sorted V beta1+ cells. In newly diagnosed rheumatoid arthritis without treatment, the study examined if expanded CD8+ T-cell clones harbor somatic mutations, relying on TCRB deep sequencing to characterize clonality. TCRB deep sequencing covered approximately 69 patients with rheumatoid arthritis along with 15 to 20 healthy controls. The median ages of the patient and control groups were essentially identical.

Sequencing of TCRB CDR3 was done on genomic DNA with the immunoSEQ assay. Concerning the study's data processing: The analyses included only productive TCRB rearrangements. Clonality was calculated as a Shannon entropy-based productive clonality index, and a clone was defined by a unique TCRB CDR3 sequence. Repertoire overlap between two samples was calculated from the template counts of each clone relative to total templates per sample. A correlation with a Spearman r of around 0.6 was found between V-gene usage by flow cytometry and V-gene usage by TCRB sequencing. TCRdb mirrors the immuneACCESS table, restricted to in-frame sequences. Some clones are absent from its copies; in checked studies, under half trace to an unresolved V gene, and the reason for the others is unknown. The V and J calls and the clone size are those of that table, but D and trimming were determined from the DNA. The table for this sample lists 15,000 to 20,000 clones; almost 85% of them were counted only once. The ten largest clones take up under 12% of the sample.

The CDR3 measures 15 amino acids from cysteine to phenylalanine. Only the CDR3 part of the read is kept: 45 bases, read in frame from the first base. V loses 3 bases of germline sequence and J loses 3 bases, and the interval between the two ends is 15 bases. Taken from the germline V gene, the CDR1 and CDR2 loops are SGHDN and FVKESK. The study at large found these results: CD8+ T-cell clonality in rheumatoid arthritis patients was not significantly different from that in age-matched healthy controls. Several identical CD8+ TCRB sequences were found in both blood and synovial fluid, and in about an eighth of the roughly 65 patients the largest CD8+ clone exceeded 20% of CD8+ cells. The slight TRBV07 underrepresentation in patients was not adjusted for multiple comparisons. Healthy controls showed no age-related increase in CD8+ clonality, whereas patients did (Spearman r ~ 0.49). Viral specificity could not be ruled out by absence from virus-specific databases, and the antigen targets of the expanded CD8+ clones remained unknown.

Buffy coats from some 21 blood donors served as healthy controls, a group that was approximately 58% female with a median age of approximately 56 years (range 21-70). CD4+ and CD8+ cells were isolated by positive magnetic bead selection on an AutoMACS, and purity was checked by flow cytometry. Isolation of peripheral blood mononuclear cells was done through Ficoll-Paque PLUS density gradient separation. Nucleospin Tissue or Tissue XS kits were used to extract DNA from CD4-enriched, CD8-enriched or PBMC samples, and a Qubit 2.0 fluorometer was used for quantification. Remarks on this clone: This clone's antigen is unknown. It has no much larger one-base neighbor in the sample; base qualities were not kept.

The TCR sequence derives from a woman between 45 and 60 years old in good health. The chain links TRBV14 with TRBJ2-7, with the D gene tentatively TRBD1 or TRBD2, based on 5 matching bases in each. Sequencing was performed on CD8+ T cells sorted from blood. This receptor carries the CDR3 CASSHVPGRNYEQYF. In nucleotides, the sequence is TGTGCCAGCAGCCATGTACCGGGACGGAACTACGAGCAGTACTTC.